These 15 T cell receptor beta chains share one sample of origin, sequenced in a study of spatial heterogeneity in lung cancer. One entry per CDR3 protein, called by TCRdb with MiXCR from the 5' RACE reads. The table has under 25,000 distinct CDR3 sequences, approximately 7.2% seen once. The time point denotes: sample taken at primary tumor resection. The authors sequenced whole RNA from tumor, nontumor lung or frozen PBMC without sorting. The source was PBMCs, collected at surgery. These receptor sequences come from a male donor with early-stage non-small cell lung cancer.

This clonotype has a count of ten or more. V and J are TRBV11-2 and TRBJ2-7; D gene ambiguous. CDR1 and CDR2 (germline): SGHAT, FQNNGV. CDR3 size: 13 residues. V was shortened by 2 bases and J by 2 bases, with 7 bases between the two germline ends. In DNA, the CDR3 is TGTGCCAGCAGCTTAACGAGTGCCTACGAGCAGTACGTC. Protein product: CASSLTSAYEQYV.

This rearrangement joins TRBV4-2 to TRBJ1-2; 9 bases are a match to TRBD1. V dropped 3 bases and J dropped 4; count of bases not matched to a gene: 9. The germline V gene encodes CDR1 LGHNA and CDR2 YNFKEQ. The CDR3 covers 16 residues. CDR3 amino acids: CASSQGTGNFVYGYTF. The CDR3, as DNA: TGTGCCAGCAGCCAGGGGACAGGGAATTTCGTCTATGGCTACACCTTC.

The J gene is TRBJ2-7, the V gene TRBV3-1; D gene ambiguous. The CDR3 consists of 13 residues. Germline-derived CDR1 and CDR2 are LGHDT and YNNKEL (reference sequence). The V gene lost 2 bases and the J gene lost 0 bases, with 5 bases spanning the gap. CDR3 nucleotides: TGTGCCAGCAGCCAAACGGGCTCCTACGAGCAGTACTTC. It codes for CASSQTGSYEQYF.

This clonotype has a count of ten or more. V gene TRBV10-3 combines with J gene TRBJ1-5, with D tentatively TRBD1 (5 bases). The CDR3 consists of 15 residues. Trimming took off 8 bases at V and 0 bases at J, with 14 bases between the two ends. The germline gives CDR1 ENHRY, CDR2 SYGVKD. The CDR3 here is CAIGTGDYSNQPQHF. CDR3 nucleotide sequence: TGTGCCATCGGGACCGGCGATTATAGCAATCAGCCCCAGCATTTT.

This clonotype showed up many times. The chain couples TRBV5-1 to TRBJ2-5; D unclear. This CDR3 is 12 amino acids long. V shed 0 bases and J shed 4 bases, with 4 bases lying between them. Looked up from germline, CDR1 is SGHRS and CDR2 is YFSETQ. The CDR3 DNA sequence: TGCGCCAGCAGCTTGGAGGGAGAGACCCAGTACTTC. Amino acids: CASSLEGETQYF.

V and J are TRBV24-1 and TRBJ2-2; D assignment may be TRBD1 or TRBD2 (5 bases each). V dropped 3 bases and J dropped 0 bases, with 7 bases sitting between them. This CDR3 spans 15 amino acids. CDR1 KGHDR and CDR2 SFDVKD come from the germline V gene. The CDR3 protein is CATSDRGTNTGELFF. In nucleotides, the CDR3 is TGTGCCACCAGTGATCGGGGCACGAACACCGGGGAGCTGTTTTTT.

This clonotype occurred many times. The CDR3 here is CASSLALRTVGNTIYF. The DNA for the CDR3 is TGTGCCAGCAGTTTAGCCCTCCGGACTGTGGGAAACACCATATATTTT. The chain uses TRBV12-3 or TRBV12-4 and TRBJ1-3; D gene uncertain. V was pared by 0 bases and J by 4 bases, with 13 bases between. This CDR3 comprises 16 residues.

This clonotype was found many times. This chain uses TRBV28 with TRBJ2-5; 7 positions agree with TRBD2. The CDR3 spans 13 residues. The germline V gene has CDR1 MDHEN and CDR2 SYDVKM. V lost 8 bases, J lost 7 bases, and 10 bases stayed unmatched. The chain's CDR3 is CASCRGPGGTQYF. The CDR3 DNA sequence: TGTGCCAGCTGCCGAGGGCCGGGGGGGACCCAGTACTTC.

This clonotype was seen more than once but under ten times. The DNA for the CDR3 is TGTGCCAGCAGTTACAGGGGGAACACTGAAGCTTTCTTT. It encodes CASSYRGNTEAFF. The V gene is TRBV6-5, the J gene TRBJ1-1; TRBD1 is a possible D gene (5 bases). The CDR3 covers 13 residues. The V gene lost 2 bases and the J gene lost 1 base, with 5 bases spanning the gap. The germline CDR1 and CDR2 sequences are MNHEY and SVGAGI.

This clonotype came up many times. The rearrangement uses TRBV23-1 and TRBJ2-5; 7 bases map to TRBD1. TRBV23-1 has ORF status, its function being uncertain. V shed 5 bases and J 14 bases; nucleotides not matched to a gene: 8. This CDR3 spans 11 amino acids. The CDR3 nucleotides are TGCGCCAGCAGTACCCCCCGGGACAGCTACTTC. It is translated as CASSTPRDSYF.

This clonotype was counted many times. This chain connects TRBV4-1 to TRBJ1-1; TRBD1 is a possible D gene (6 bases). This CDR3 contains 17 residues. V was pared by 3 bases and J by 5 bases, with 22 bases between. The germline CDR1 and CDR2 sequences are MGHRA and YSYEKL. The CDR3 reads CASSQEDSSMAWTEAFF. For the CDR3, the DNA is TGCGCCAGCAGCCAGGAGGACAGCTCAATGGCATGGACTGAAGCTTTCTTT.

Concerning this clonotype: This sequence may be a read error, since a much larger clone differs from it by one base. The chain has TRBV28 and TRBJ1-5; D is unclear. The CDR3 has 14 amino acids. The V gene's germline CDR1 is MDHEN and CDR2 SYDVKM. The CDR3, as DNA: TGTGTCAGCAGTCTCTTTGGGGGCAATCAGCCCCAGCATTTT. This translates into CVSSLFGGNQPQHF.

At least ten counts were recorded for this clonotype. The CDR3 region has the DNA TGTGCCAGCGTGGACAGGGGGTTCGTGAATGAGCAGTTCTTC. Amino acids: CASVDRGFVNEQFF. V usage is TRBV6-1 and J usage is TRBJ2-1, with 10 bases fitting TRBD1. The CDR3 is made up of 14 amino acids. Germline V gene lookup returns CDR1 MNHNS and CDR2 SASEGT. The J segment lost 7 bases and the V segment lost 8 bases, leaving 8 bases of the junction unmatched.

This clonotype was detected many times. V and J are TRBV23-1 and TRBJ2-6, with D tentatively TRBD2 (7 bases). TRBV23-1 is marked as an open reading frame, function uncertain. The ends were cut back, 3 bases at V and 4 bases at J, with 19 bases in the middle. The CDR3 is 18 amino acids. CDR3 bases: TGCGCCAGCAGTCATCGGGGGGCGCGTGCGGACGGGGCCAACGTCCTGACTTTC. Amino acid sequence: CASSHRGARADGANVLTF.

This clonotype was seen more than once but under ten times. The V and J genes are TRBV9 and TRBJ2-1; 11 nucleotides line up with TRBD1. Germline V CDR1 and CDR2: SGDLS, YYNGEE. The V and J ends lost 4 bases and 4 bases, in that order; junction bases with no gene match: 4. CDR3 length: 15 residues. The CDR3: CASSSGTGGYNEQFF. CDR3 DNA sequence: TGTGCCAGCAGCTCCGGGACAGGGGGTTACAATGAGCAGTTCTTC.